This T cell receptor beta chain was found in a study of blood T cell repertoires in COVID-19. Study-level background: PBMCs, B-cell-depleted T cells, or T cells provided the cDNA or gDNA that made up the material.

The CDR3 has 15 amino acids. Germline V CDR1 and CDR2: SGHRS, YFSETQ. The V gene end was trimmed by 2 bases and the J gene end by 4 bases; junction bases not matched to a gene: 2. Under the authors' procedure: Cell counts per sample came from amplifying reference gene primers. Only in-frame clones appear in the TCRdb table, and some are missing; sequencing was by immunoSEQ multiplex PCR. V, J and clone size derive from that table, while D and trimming were established from the DNA sequence. The sample records about 87,000 clones, about 79% being singletons. The sequenced sample was peripheral blood. The TCR sequence derives from a woman aged 50 to 65 with acute or convalescent COVID-19. V gene TRBV5-1 combines with J gene TRBJ2-5, with 13 bases identical to TRBD2. CDR3 protein: CASSFGLAGVETQYF. Here the CDR3 DNA reads TGCGCCAGCAGCTTTGGACTAGCGGGGGTAGAGACCCAGTACTTC.